The T cell receptor beta chain under discussion was sequenced for a study of blood T cell repertoires in COVID-19. Background on the study: COVID-19 samples, acute and convalescent, were from the United States, Italy and Spain.

Germline CDR1 is SGDLS and CDR2 is YYNGEE. CDR3 length: 17 amino acids. V dropped 0 bases and J dropped 3; count of bases not matched to a gene: 7. The table came from immunoSEQ multiplex PCR; TCRdb's copy has only in-frame clones and leaves some out. The repertoire holds approximately 46,000 clones, with approximately 90% as singletons. This clone was seen a single time. Sequencing was carried out using peripheral blood. The chain is built from TRBV9 and TRBJ2-2, with 8 bases that match TRBD1. This receptor was taken from a human donor in a cohort sampled during active COVID-19. This CDR3 reads CASSVEAGGRDTGELFF. The DNA of the CDR3 is TGTGCCAGCAGCGTAGAGGCAGGGGGCAGGGACACCGGGGAGCTGTTTTTT.